These 4 T cell receptor beta chains came from one sample sequenced in a study of T cell repertoires in cytomegalovirus infection. MiXCR, applied by TCRdb to the reads, yields one record per CDR3 protein. Among 510,000 or so distinct CDR3 sequences listed, about 25% were seen once. The material sequenced was PBMCs. The receptors shown here come from a human donor in good health (CMV status not recorded). Some clones in this sample may be carry-over from other donors' samples.

This clonotype was seen a handful of times. The chain uses TRBV20-1 and TRBJ2-1; 7 bases map to TRBD2. Germline trimming cut 2 bases from V and 0 bases from J; bases unmatched to any gene: 7. This CDR3 comprises 16 residues. The germline CDR1 and CDR2 sequences are DFQATT and SNEGSKA (reference sequence). The DNA of the CDR3 is TGCAGTGCTAGAACCCTCAGCGGGAACTCCTACAATGAGCAGTTCTTC. Protein: CSARTLSGNSYNEQFF.

This clonotype has a handful of counts. V and J are TRBV12-3 or TRBV12-4 and TRBJ2-7; a weak D match, TRBD1 (5 bases). The CDR3 runs 12 residues. V lost 3 bases, J lost 5 bases, and 8 bases lay in between. In nucleotides, the CDR3 is TGTGCCAGCAGTTTTGACAGCGACGAGCAGTACTTC. Protein product: CASSFDSDEQYF.

The chain couples TRBV5-4 to TRBJ2-3, with D maybe TRBD2 (6 bases). The CDR3 totals 15 residues. The V and J ends lost 2 bases and 3 bases respectively, with 13 bases between them. Germline CDR1 is SGHNT and CDR2 is YYREEE (reference sequence). Here the CDR3 DNA reads TGTGCCAGCAGCTTAAGCCTCAGCGGGACAGATACGCAGTATTTT. Amino acids: CASSLSLSGTDTQYF. The entire variable domain, with the rest obtained from reference TRBV5-4 and TRBJ2-3, is as follows: ETGVTQSPTHLIKTRGQQVTLRCSSQSGHNTVSWYQQALGQGPQFIFQYYREEENGRGNFPPRFSGLQFPNYSSELNVNALELDDSALYLCASSLSLSGTDTQYFGPGTRLTVL.

The CDR3 loop is CASSLQRKETQYF. The DNA for the CDR3 is TGTGCCAGCAGTTTACAGCGCAAAGAGACCCAGTACTTC. The chain employs TRBV12-3 or TRBV12-4 and TRBJ2-5, with no clear D. There are 13 residues in the CDR3. Trimming removed 2 bases at V and 3 bases at J, with 7 bases between.